The 29 T cell receptor beta chains presented below share a single source sample, sequenced in a study of cytomegalovirus exposure and HLA in healthy donors. PCR used 60 Vbeta primers and 13 Jbeta primers. The repertoire was sequenced with immunoSEQ multiplex PCR; TCRdb's copy has only in-frame clones and lacks some. Of some 140,000 clones listed, about 82% were seen once; the top ten hold about 2%. Sequencing was carried out using PBMCs. Receptors were obtained from a female donor in good health and CMV-seropositive.

The J gene is TRBJ2-7, the V gene TRBV25-1, with D perhaps matching TRBD2 (6 bases). CDR1 is MGHDK, CDR2 SYGVNS, per germline. Between the trimmed V and J ends, which lost 6 bases and 2 bases, there was a span of 14 bases. The CDR3 spans 14 residues. This chain's CDR3 is CASRPGDPAYEQYF. The DNA of the CDR3 is TGTGCCAGCAGGCCGGGGGACCCCGCCTACGAGCAGTACTTC.

This clone showed up just a few times. The chain uses TRBV20-1 and TRBJ2-5; D is perhaps TRBD2 (6 bases). The CDR3 is 11 amino acids. Per germline, CDR1 DFQATT and CDR2 SNEGSKA (reference sequence). V dropped 6 bases and J dropped 5 bases, with 10 bases sitting between them. CDR3 DNA sequence: TGCAGTGCCCTGGACTACGAGACCCAGTACTTC. Its protein is CSALDYETQYF.

The rearrangement joins TRBV7-9 to TRBJ1-2; TRBD1 matches 10 bases. Germline loops: CDR1 SEHNR, CDR2 FQNEAQ (reference sequence). The CDR3 runs to 13 residues. V was pared by 4 bases and J by 8 bases, with 4 bases of the junction left unmatched. This CDR3 is CASSWDRGGGYTF. As DNA, the CDR3 is TGTGCCAGCAGCTGGGACAGGGGAGGGGGCTACACCTTC.

This sequence joins TRBV18 and TRBJ2-6; D might be TRBD1 (6 bases). CDR1 is KGHSH, CDR2 LQKENI, per germline. V gave up 2 bases and J gave up 4 bases, with 12 bases separating them. The CDR3 is 16 residues long. The DNA of the CDR3 is TGTGCCAGCTCACCAGGGGGCGCGAGGGGGGCCAACGTCCTGACTTTC. Protein: CASSPGGARGANVLTF. The whole variable domain, remainder taken from reference TRBV18 and TRBJ2-6, is NAGVMQNPRHLVRRRGQEARLRCSPMKGHSHVYWYRQLPEEGLKFMVYLQKENIIDESGMPKERFSAEFPKEGPSILRIQQVVRGDSAAYFCASSPGGARGANVLTFGAGSRLTVL.

The chain is built from TRBV19 and TRBJ2-1; the D is unclear. V lost 6 bases and J 4 bases, leaving 4 bases between the germline ends. Germline assignment: CDR1 LNHDA and CDR2 SQIVND (reference sequence). This CDR3 is 11 amino acids long. The CDR3 sequence: CASRTYNEQFF. The CDR3 nucleotides read TGTGCCAGTAGAACTTACAATGAGCAGTTCTTC.

The V gene is TRBV25-1, the J gene TRBJ2-1, with 8 bases aligning to TRBD2. Germline V gene data show CDR1 as MGHDK and CDR2 as SYGVNS. With 3 bases clipped from V and 8 bases from J, the junction kept 15 bases outside the gene matches. The CDR3 extends over 17 amino acids. The CDR3 reads CASSDQSGTPRGDEQFF. The CDR3 coding sequence is TGTGCCAGCAGTGACCAATCCGGGACCCCGCGGGGGGATGAGCAGTTCTTC. The entire variable domain, with the rest obtained from reference TRBV25-1 and TRBJ2-1, is as follows: EADIYQTPRYLVIGTGKKITLECSQTMGHDKMYWYQQDPGMELHLIHYSYGVNSTEKGDLSSESTVSRIRTEHFPLTLESARPSHTSQYLCASSDQSGTPRGDEQFFGPGTRLTVL.

The chain recombines TRBV19 with TRBJ2-4; 7 nucleotides align to TRBD1. V shed 3 bases and J 5 bases; nucleotides not matched to a gene: 1. The CDR3 consists of 13 residues. Germline CDR1 is LNHDA and CDR2 is SQIVND (reference sequence). The CDR3 sequence is CASSIQGENIQYF. The DNA of the CDR3 is TGTGCCAGTAGTATTCAGGGGGAAAACATTCAGTACTTC.

The chain has TRBV28 and TRBJ2-1, with D possibly called TRBD1 or TRBD2 (10 bases each). There are 20 residues in the CDR3. The germline V gene encodes CDR1 MDHEN and CDR2 SYDVKM. V gave up 8 bases and J gave up 10 bases, with 39 bases separating them. CDR3 residues: CASLPPDRGQSSGRAKEQFF. In DNA form, the CDR3 reads TGTGCCAGCCTCCCCCCAGACAGGGGGCAATCGAGCGGGAGGGCCAAGGAGCAGTTCTTC.

The chain has TRBV6-1 and TRBJ1-5; TRBD1 is a possible D gene (6 bases). V was pared by 5 bases and J by 3 bases, with 11 bases between. Germline V gene sequence: CDR1 MNHNS, CDR2 SASEGT. The CDR3 extends over 14 amino acids. The CDR3 DNA reads TGTGCCAGCAGTTCATCAGGGGTCAATCAGCCCCAGCATTTT. It encodes CASSSSGVNQPQHF.

The chain is built from TRBV5-4 and TRBJ1-1; 10 bases line up with TRBD1. Germline V gene sequence: CDR1 SGHNT, CDR2 YYREEE (reference sequence). The CDR3 runs to 14 residues. V lost 2 bases and J lost 4; bases outside the gene matches: 2. The CDR3 here is CASSFGQGVTEAFF. CDR3 coding DNA: TGTGCCAGCAGCTTCGGACAGGGGGTCACTGAAGCTTTCTTT.

J is TRBJ2-7 and V is TRBV2; 9 bases fit TRBD2. V lost 7 bases, J lost 3 bases, and 1 base stayed unmatched. Germline V lookup: CDR1 SNHLY, CDR2 FYNNEI. This CDR3 is built from 12 residues. CDR3 in DNA: TGTGCCAGCACTAGCGGGAACTACGAGCAGTACTTC. Translation: CASTSGNYEQYF.

The V and J genes are TRBV11-3 and TRBJ2-1; D is undetermined. Germline V gene data show CDR1 as SGHNT and CDR2 as YENEEA. Trimming stripped 3 bases from V and 5 bases from J, with 8 bases between. The CDR3 sequence is 13 residues long. The CDR3 DNA sequence: TGTGCCAGCAGCTTTCCTAACCACAATGAGCAGTTCTTC. It is translated as CASSFPNHNEQFF.

The chain carries TRBV27 and TRBJ2-3; D unresolved. The CDR3 is 13 amino acids. Germline CDR1 reads MNHEY; CDR2 reads SMNVEV (reference sequence). The V end was cut by 4 bases, the J end by 6 bases, with 11 bases between. CDR3 amino acids: CASSSTGWDTQYF. The CDR3 DNA reads TGTGCCAGCAGTTCCACCGGGTGGGATACGCAGTATTTT.

This clone came up once. The rearrangement uses TRBV11-2 and TRBJ2-1; 7 bases map to TRBD1. V trimming: 5 bases; J trimming: 7 bases; junction bases outside the gene matches: 8. This CDR3 has 14 residues. CDR1 and CDR2 (germline): SGHAT, FQNNGV. CDR3 bases: TGTGCCAGCAGCCGCGCTATACAGGGGAATGAGCAGTTCTTC. Protein sequence: CASSRAIQGNEQFF.

This clone came up once. Other nucleotide sequences in the sample specify the same CDR3. CDR3 residues: CASSLGLAGTGANVLTF. The CDR3 DNA reads TGTGCCAGCAGCTTAGGGCTAGCGGGGACTGGGGCCAACGTCCTGACTTTC. The genes are TRBV7-7 and TRBJ2-6; 9 positions agree with TRBD2. Losses at the gene ends were 1 base for V and 2 bases for J; bases not matched to a gene: 3. Germline-derived CDR1 and CDR2 are SSHAT and FNYEAQ (reference sequence). This CDR3 has 17 residues.

This rearrangement joins TRBV30 to TRBJ2-3, with unresolved D. The CDR3 runs to 12 residues. Germline values: CDR1 GTSNPN, CDR2 SVGIG (reference sequence). The V end lost 4 bases, the J end lost 0 bases, and 5 bases lay between the germline ends. CDR3 sequence: CAWISSTDTQYF. CDR3 nucleotides: TGTGCCTGGATTTCGAGCACAGATACGCAGTATTTT.

This chain links TRBV5-1 with TRBJ2-2; perhaps TRBD1 as D (6 bases). The V end was cut by 5 bases, the J end by 3 bases, with 14 bases between. This CDR3 spans 15 amino acids. Germline CDR1 SGHRS, CDR2 YFSETQ. In DNA form, the CDR3 reads TGCGCCAGCAGTGTATCCAGGGGCGACACCGGGGAGCTGTTTTTT. Its protein product is CASSVSRGDTGELFF.

The chain uses TRBV10-3 and TRBJ2-2; maybe TRBD2 (7 bases). This CDR3 is built from 20 residues. Trimming removed 3 bases from V and 0 bases from J, with 23 bases in between. Germline V gives CDR1 ENHRY, CDR2 SYGVKD. The CDR3 loop reads CAISDPILGGAASNTGELFF. CDR3 nucleotides: TGTGCCATCAGTGACCCCATCTTGGGGGGGGCAGCTTCGAACACCGGGGAGCTGTTTTTT.

J is TRBJ2-3 and V is TRBV5-1, with TRBD2 identical over 9 bases. Unmatched junction bases numbered 6, after V lost 6 bases and J lost 4 bases. Germline V gene data show CDR1 as SGHRS and CDR2 as YFSETQ. The length of the CDR3 is 14 residues. CDR3 sequence reads: CASTAGGRPDTQYF. The CDR3 DNA reads as TGCGCCAGCACCGCGGGAGGGCGTCCAGATACGCAGTATTTT.

This clone came up once. V is TRBV28 and J is TRBJ1-5, with D uncertain. Germline CDR1 is MDHEN and CDR2 is SYDVKM. CDR3 length: 16 amino acids. Trimming left V 0 bases short and J 3 bases short, with 12 bases between. CDR3 DNA: TGTGCCAGCAGTTTATGGAGGGTGCGGGACAATCAGCCCCAGCATTTT. Translation gives CASSLWRVRDNQPQHF.

The rearrangement links TRBV2 to TRBJ1-3; 7 bases map to TRBD1. Germline V gives CDR1 SNHLY, CDR2 FYNNEI. CDR3 length: 15 amino acids. V shed 6 bases and J 2 bases; nucleotides not matched to a gene: 7. The CDR3 here is CASRETGLAGNTIYF. DNA for the CDR3: TGTGCCAGCAGAGAGACAGGGCTAGCTGGAAACACCATATATTTT.

The chain carries TRBV10-3 and TRBJ2-7; D may be TRBD2 (5 bases). The CDR3 is 13 amino acids. Germline assignment: CDR1 ENHRY and CDR2 SYGVKD. V lost 6 bases and J lost 3, with 12 bases in between. Here the CDR3 DNA reads TGTGCCATCAGGGAAGGACGGGACTACGAGCAGTACTTC. Protein product: CAIREGRDYEQYF.

The chain uses TRBV19 and TRBJ2-7; D gene ambiguous. Per the germline V gene, CDR1 is LNHDA and CDR2 is SQIVND (reference sequence). CDR3 length: 12 residues. The V and J ends lost 3 bases and 5 bases respectively, with 8 bases between them. Written as DNA, the CDR3 is TGTGCCAGTAGTATCCTGGGCGACGAGCAGTACTTC. Its protein product is CASSILGDEQYF.

The J gene is TRBJ1-2, the V gene TRBV28, with 7 bases identical to TRBD1. V dropped 6 bases and J dropped 5; count of bases not matched to a gene: 6. This CDR3 has 13 amino acids. Germline-derived CDR1 and CDR2 are MDHEN and SYDVKM. The CDR3 DNA reads TGTGCCAGCAGCCACGACAGGGTTTATGGCTACACCTTC. Its protein is CASSHDRVYGYTF.

This chain joins TRBV6-1 and TRBJ2-1; D perhaps matches TRBD1 (7 bases). V was shortened by 4 bases and J by 6 bases, with 13 bases between the two germline ends. Germline V gene data show CDR1 as MNHNS and CDR2 as SASEGT. This CDR3 is 14 amino acids long. Here the CDR3 DNA reads TGTGCCAGCAGTGTGACAGGGACTTCCAATGAGCAGTTCTTC. Its protein is CASSVTGTSNEQFF.

Only one count was recorded for this clone. The chain links TRBV5-1 to TRBJ2-2; D possibly corresponds to TRBD2 (5 bases). The germline CDR1 and CDR2 sequences are SGHRS and YFSETQ. The CDR3 loop spans 14 amino acids. The V end lost 0 bases, the J end lost 7 bases, and 10 bases lay between the germline ends. Here the CDR3 reads CASSLAPEDGELFF. CDR3 nucleotide sequence: TGCGCCAGCAGCTTGGCCCCGGAGGACGGGGAGCTGTTTTTT.

The chain combines TRBV7-9 with TRBJ2-3; 11 bases line up with TRBD2. The V segment lost 1 base and the J segment 4 bases; nucleotides outside the gene matches: 1. The CDR3 has 15 residues. Per germline, CDR1 SEHNR and CDR2 FQNEAQ (reference sequence). The CDR3 is CASSLGLAGSDTQYF. The CDR3 coding sequence is TGTGCCAGCAGCTTAGGACTAGCGGGGTCAGATACGCAGTATTTT. Supplemented by reference TRBV7-9 and TRBJ2-3, the full variable domain reads DTGVSQNPRHKITKRGQNVTFRCDPISEHNRLYWYRQTLGQGPEFLTYFQNEAQLEKSRLLSDRFSAERPKGSFSTLEIQRTEQGDSAMYLCASSLGLAGSDTQYFGPGTRLTVL.

This chain connects TRBV6-6 to TRBJ2-7; 7 bases align to TRBD1. The CDR3 sequence is 13 residues long. The junction had 7 bases not matched to a gene; V was cut back by 8 bases and J by 3 bases. Germline V CDR1 and CDR2: MNHNY, SVGAGI (reference sequence). Here the CDR3 reads CASRRDSNYEQYF. The CDR3, as DNA: TGTGCCAGCCGCCGGGACAGCAACTACGAGCAGTACTTC.

There are a few counts of this clone. The V gene is TRBV5-6, the J gene TRBJ2-2, with D perhaps matching TRBD1 (5 bases). The V gene's germline CDR1 is SGHDT and CDR2 YYEEEE. V was cut by 4 bases and J by 1 base, with 8 bases left in between. The CDR3 is 14 amino acids. This CDR3 reads CASSLGQNTGELFF. The CDR3 bases are TGTGCCAGCAGCCTGGGGCAGAACACCGGGGAGCTGTTTTTT.